The 18 T cell receptor beta chains listed next were all sequenced from one sample in a study of T cell clonality in common variable immunodeficiency. The table came from immunoSEQ multiplex PCR; TCRdb's copy has only in-frame clones and leaves some out. The table lists 25,000 to 35,000 clones, with no singletons. Study observations and caveats: Reportedly, TCR beta sequences from common variable immunodeficiency showed fewer deletions and N-nucleotide insertions.

Their recognized antigens are unknown. The sequenced sample was peripheral blood mononuclear cells. These receptors all stem from a human donor with common variable immunodeficiency.

On this clone: From the germline J gene comes the end of the CDR3, since the read stops 3 residues before it. The rearrangement links TRBV7-3 to TRBJ1-2, with 11 bases matching TRBD1. The CDR3 is 15 residues long. The V segment lost 0 bases and the J segment 4 bases; nucleotides outside the gene matches: 1. Germline V gene lookup returns CDR1 SGHTA and CDR2 FQGTGA. The CDR3 DNA, read in part, is TGTGCCAGCAGCTTAACAGGACAGGGGGCCTATGGC. Translating gives CASSLTGQGAYG. The complete CDR3 reads CASSLTGQGAYGYTF.

This clone appeared a few times. The read ends 3 residues before the CDR3 terminus; that terminus is restored from the germline J gene. This chain joins TRBV19 and TRBJ2-7; 10 nucleotides line up with TRBD1. Germline loops: CDR1 LNHDA, CDR2 SQIVND (reference sequence). This CDR3 has 14 residues. J gave up 2 bases and V 4 bases, and 2 bases lay outside the gene matches. CDR3 DNA, as far as it was read: TGTGCCAGTAGTACCGGGACAGGGGCCTACGAG. This translates into CASSTGTGAYE. The complete CDR3 reads CASSTGTGAYEQYF.

This clone has just a few counts. The CDR3 end lies 3 residues beyond the end of the read and is filled in from the germline J gene. The gene calls are TRBV5-1 and TRBJ2-7, with 9 bases identical to TRBD2. Per germline, CDR1 SGHRS and CDR2 YFSETQ. This CDR3 comprises 15 residues. The J segment lost 5 bases and the V segment lost 0 bases, leaving 6 bases of the junction unmatched. The CDR3 here is CASSLGRGGRDEQYF. The DNA read from the CDR3 is TGCGCCAGCAGCTTGGGGCGGGGGGGCCGGGACGAG.

This clone was counted many times. With the read ending 3 residues before the CDR3 end, the germline J gene is used to fill in that end. The V and J genes are TRBV6-1 and TRBJ2-3; D gene unclear. Germline CDR1 MNHNS, CDR2 SASEGT. The length of the CDR3 is 11 residues. CDR3 loop: CASSEVRSQYF. CDR3 DNA (partial): TGTGCCAGCAGTGAAGTCAGGTCG.

This clone was observed at least ten times. Coverage ceases 3 residues before the CDR3 finishes, and the germline J gene fills in the end. This chain joins TRBV7-9 and TRBJ1-1; D gene unclear. CDR1 is SEHNR and CDR2 is FQNEAQ in the germline V gene (reference sequence). The V end was cut by 2 bases, the J end by 4 bases, with 5 bases between. CDR3 length: 12 residues. The CDR3 region is CASSLSTTEAFF. The DNA read from the CDR3 is TGTGCCAGCAGCTTATCTACCACTGAA.

This clone has only a few counts. Here the CDR3 reads CASSIPGQGLVEAFF. Incomplete CDR3 DNA: TGTGCCAGTAGTATCCCGGGACAGGGGTTAGTTGAA. J is TRBJ1-1 and V is TRBV19; TRBD1 agrees at 10 bases. The read terminates 3 residues before the CDR3 end, so the remaining end is supplied by the germline J gene. Germline-derived CDR1 and CDR2 are LNHDA and SQIVND (reference sequence). The CDR3 has 15 amino acids. The V and J ends lost 3 bases and 7 bases, in that order; junction bases with no gene match: 8. The full variable domain, in which reference TRBV19 and TRBJ1-1 provide the parts outside the CDR3, is DGGITQSPKYLFRKEGQNVTLSCEQNLNHDAMYWYRQDPGQGLRLIYYSQIVNDFQKGDIAEGYSVSREKKESFPLTVTSAQKNPTAFYLCASSIPGQGLVEAFFGQGTRLTVV.

This clone was seen at least ten times. The CDR3 extends 3 residues past the end of the read, so its final part is completed from the germline J gene. V and J are TRBV11-2 and TRBJ2-7; 7 bases align to TRBD1. Trimming removed 6 bases from V and 3 bases from J; junction bases left unmatched: 2. There are 12 residues in the CDR3. Germline V gives CDR1 SGHAT, CDR2 FQNNGV. The covered CDR3 bases are TGTGCCAGCAGACGACAGGGCTACGAG. It translates to CASRRQGYE. In full, the CDR3 is CASRRQGYEQYF.

Note on this clone: The read ends 3 residues before the CDR3 terminus; that terminus is restored from the germline J gene. The chain has TRBV19 and TRBJ1-2; no firm D call. CDR1 LNHDA and CDR2 SQIVND come from the germline V gene (reference sequence). The CDR3 spans 12 residues. Deletions cut 7 bases from V and 3 bases from J, with 9 bases between. CDR3 bases read: TGTGCCAGTAACGACGGGGACTATGGC. Residues: CASNDGDYG. The CDR3 in its entirety is CASNDGDYGYTF.

There are a few counts of this clone. The CDR3 end falls 3 residues outside the read, so it is completed with the germline J gene. The chain couples TRBV11-3 to TRBJ2-5; TRBD2 agrees at 7 bases. With 5 bases clipped from V and 3 bases from J, the junction kept 9 bases outside the gene matches. CDR3 length: 15 amino acids. Germline loops: CDR1 SGHNT, CDR2 YENEEA. CDR3 DNA (partial): TGTGCCAGCAGCCCCCAGCGGGCGGGGGAAGAGACC. This encodes CASSPQRAGEET. The full CDR3 is CASSPQRAGEETQYF.

This clone was seen at least ten times. The read ends 3 residues before the CDR3 terminus; that terminus is restored from the germline J gene. The chain carries TRBV20-1 and TRBJ2-7; D ambiguous. The germline V gene encodes CDR1 DFQATT and CDR2 SNEGSKA (reference sequence). The CDR3 totals 12 residues. V lost 6 bases and J lost 0, with 9 bases in between. The CDR3 bases that were read are TGCAGTGCGGCCGTAATCTCCTACGAG. As protein: CSAAVISYE. The CDR3, in full, reads CSAAVISYEQYF.

This clone was detected only a few times. The read terminates 3 residues before the CDR3 end, so the remaining end is supplied by the germline J gene. The chain couples TRBV7-2 to TRBJ2-2; 12 bases match TRBD2. Trimming removed 3 bases from V and 9 bases from J; junction bases left unmatched: 5. The CDR3 contains 15 residues. Germline V gene sequence: CDR1 SGHTA, CDR2 FQGNSA. CDR3 DNA (partial): TGTGCCAGCAGCTTCACTAGCGGGGGGACTCGGGAG. Encoded protein: CASSFTSGGTRE. The full-length CDR3 reads as CASSFTSGGTRELFF.

This clone was seen repeatedly, ten times or more. The CDR3 extends 3 residues past the end of the read, so its final part is completed from the germline J gene. This chain links TRBV20-1 with TRBJ2-3; TRBD1 agrees at 7 bases. This CDR3 is 12 amino acids long. The V and J ends lost 6 bases and 6 bases, in that order; junction bases with no gene match: 6. Germline V lookup: CDR1 DFQATT, CDR2 SNEGSKA (reference sequence). CDR3 region: CSAPTGRDTQYF. The sequenced CDR3 bases are TGCAGTGCCCCGACAGGGCGGGATACG.

Concerning this clone itself: Coverage ceases 3 residues before the CDR3 finishes, and the germline J gene fills in the end. This chain uses TRBV19 with TRBJ1-1; possibly TRBD1 for D (5 bases). Trimming cost V 9 bases and J 4 bases, with 21 bases left between them. CDR3 length: 15 amino acids. Germline CDR1 and CDR2: LNHDA and SQIVND (reference sequence). CDR3 DNA (partial): TGTGCCAGCCCTCCCTCGTCCCCGAGGGGCACTGAA. Its translation is CASPPSSPRGTE. The entire CDR3 sequence reads CASPPSSPRGTEAFF. Based on the CDR3 plus reference TRBV19 and TRBJ1-1, the full variable domain is DGGITQSPKYLFRKEGQNVTLSCEQNLNHDAMYWYRQDPGQGLRLIYYSQIVNDFQKGDIAEGYSVSREKKESFPLTVTSAQKNPTAFYLCASPPSSPRGTEAFFGQGTRLTVV.

This clone appeared many times. The read halts 3 residues ahead of the CDR3 end, with the missing end drawn from the germline J gene. The V call is TRBV6-1, the J call TRBJ2-1; D uncertain. The CDR3 covers 12 residues. The V end lost 0 bases, the J end lost 9 bases, and 6 bases lay between the germline ends. Germline V gives CDR1 MNHNS, CDR2 SASEGT. Here the CDR3 reads CASSEAVGEQFF. CDR3 bases read: TGTGCCAGCAGTGAAGCCGTCGGTGAG.

This clone has just a few counts. The sequence runs out 3 residues before the end of the CDR3; the remainder is reconstructed from the germline J gene. V gene TRBV19 combines with J gene TRBJ1-1; D is possibly TRBD1 (5 bases). The CDR3 is 14 amino acids. V gave up 11 bases and J gave up 4 bases, with 20 bases separating them. CDR1 is LNHDA and CDR2 is SQIVND in the germline V gene (reference sequence). The CDR3 protein is CASTGEGTGTEAFF. Incomplete CDR3 DNA: TGTGCCTCTACGGGGGAGGGAACGGGCACTGAA.

This clone was detected only a few times. The read terminates 3 residues before the CDR3 end, so the remaining end is supplied by the germline J gene. V is TRBV19 and J is TRBJ1-1, with D perhaps TRBD1 (6 bases). V was pared by 4 bases and J by 0 bases, with 15 bases between. Looked up from germline, CDR1 is LNHDA and CDR2 is SQIVND (reference sequence). The CDR3 totals 16 residues. The DNA read from the CDR3 is TGTGCCAGTAGTACTCGAACAGGGACGGTGAACACTGAA. It is translated as CASSTRTGTVNTE. The complete CDR3 protein is CASSTRTGTVNTEAFF.

Concerning this clone itself: The CDR3 goes on 3 residues after the read ends, and that part is filled in from the germline J gene. The chain recombines TRBV2 with TRBJ1-5, with D unclear. V gave up 2 bases and J gave up 3 bases, with 5 bases separating them. The germline CDR1 and CDR2 sequences are SNHLY and FYNNEI. The CDR3 is 13 amino acids. The chain's CDR3 is CASSEQDNQPQHF. The part of the CDR3 DNA that was read is TGTGCCAGCAGTGAACAGGACAATCAGCCC.

This clone was seen a few times. The observed sequence ends 3 residues before the CDR3 terminus, with the missing tail filled in from the germline J gene. The chain links TRBV7-2 to TRBJ2-7; tentatively, D is TRBD2 (5 bases). Germline V gene data show CDR1 as SGHTA and CDR2 as FQGNSA. The CDR3 is 13 amino acids. The V end was cut by 2 bases, the J end by 3 bases, with 8 bases between. The CDR3 is CASSLRRGYEQYF. Incomplete CDR3 DNA: TGTGCCAGCAGCTTAAGACGGGGCTACGAG.